The T cell receptor beta chain described here comes from a study of cytomegalovirus exposure and HLA in healthy donors. V lost 2 bases and J 3 bases, leaving 10 bases between the germline ends. Per the germline V gene, CDR1 is MNHEY and CDR2 is SVGAGI. The CDR3 is 15 residues long. The protocol was immunoSEQ multiplex PCR, while the TCRdb copy is restricted to in-frame clones and leaves out a portion. The sample gives about 120,000 clones, approximately 87% of which show up once; about 2% is in the top ten. Whole-study findings and limits: The authors listed 150 to 200 TCR beta chains as cytomegalovirus-associated.

Comment on this clone: The antigen remains unidentified.

The chain recombines TRBV6-5 with TRBJ1-4, with D tentatively TRBD1 (5 bases). The specimen was PBMCs. This TCR came from a woman under 40 in good health and CMV-seronegative. The CDR3 reads CASSYTGLSNEKLFF. The DNA of the CDR3 is TGTGCCAGCAGTTACACGGGACTTTCTAATGAAAAACTGTTTTTT.